The entry below gives a single T cell receptor (beta chain) sequence along with its context. Antigen specificity is unknown. This entry comes from a study of shared clonotypes between healthy human individuals. This CDR3 contains 15 residues. With 3 bases clipped from V and 2 bases from J, the junction kept 6 bases outside the gene matches. Germline CDR1 and CDR2: SGHVS and FNYEAQ. Produced via immunoSEQ multiplex PCR; TCRdb's table is partial and in-frame only. The data contain roughly 2.2 million clones, around 92% of them singletons. Everyone who donated was a Caucasian adult who lived in Nashville, Tennessee. In the CD4+ fraction, cells were divided into CD45RA+ naive and CD45RA-negative memory subsets. Whole-study findings and limits: Estimated clonotype richness was generally higher in naive than memory subsets.

The gene calls are TRBV7-6 and TRBJ1-1, with TRBD1 matching over 7 bases. The sample was naive CD4+ T cells from PBMCs. Noted subset: CD45RA+ positively selected. The receptor's source is a young man in good health. Some clones in this sample may be carry-over from other donors' samples. CDR3 residues: CASSLTRQGNTEAFF. The DNA for the CDR3 is TGTGCCAGCAGCTTGACTCGACAGGGCAACACTGAAGCTTTCTTT. The variable domain in full, completed from reference TRBV7-6 and TRBJ1-1, reads GAGVSQSPRYKVTKRGQDVALRCDPISGHVSLYWYRQALGQGPEFLTYFNYEAQQDKSGLPNDRFSAERPEGSISTLTIQRTEQRDSAMYRCASSLTRQGNTEAFFGQGTRLTVV.